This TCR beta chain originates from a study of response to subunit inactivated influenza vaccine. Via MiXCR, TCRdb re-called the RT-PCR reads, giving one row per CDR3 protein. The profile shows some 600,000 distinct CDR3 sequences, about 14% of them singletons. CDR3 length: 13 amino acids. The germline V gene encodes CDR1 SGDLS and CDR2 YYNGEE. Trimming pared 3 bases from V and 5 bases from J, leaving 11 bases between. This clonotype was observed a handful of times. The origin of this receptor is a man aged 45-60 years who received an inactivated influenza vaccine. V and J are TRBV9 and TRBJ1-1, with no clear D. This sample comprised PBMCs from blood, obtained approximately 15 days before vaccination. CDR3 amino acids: CASSEGAATEAFF. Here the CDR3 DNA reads TGTGCCAGCAGCGAGGGAGCGGCGACTGAAGCTTTCTTT.